The 4 T cell receptor beta chains given below trace back to one sample, sequenced in a study of blood T cell dynamics during melanoma immunotherapy. Produced via immunoSEQ multiplex PCR; TCRdb's table is partial and in-frame only. The sample shows about 12,000 clones, over 75% of them seen only once. This sample's time point: week 3, after first cycle of checkpoint inhibitor. Specimen: blood, collected from a patient treated with checkpoint blockade. These receptors were obtained from a human donor with melanoma.

The CDR3 here is CAWSRGGYEQYF. The CDR3 DNA sequence: TGTGCCTGGTCGAGGGGGGGCTACGAGCAGTACTTC. V is TRBV30 and J is TRBJ2-7, with D perhaps TRBD2 (7 bases). CDR1 is GTSNPN, CDR2 SVGIG, per germline (reference sequence). V was pared by 5 bases and J by 3 bases, with 11 bases between. This CDR3 has 12 amino acids.

This rearrangement joins TRBV5-6 to TRBJ2-5; D is perhaps TRBD1 or TRBD2 (5 bases each). In germline, CDR1 is SGHDT, CDR2 YYEEEE. V shed 0 bases and J shed 6 bases, with 9 bases lying between them. This CDR3 spans 13 amino acids. CDR3: CASSLGGEQTQYF. The CDR3 DNA reads TGTGCCAGCAGCTTGGGAGGGGAACAGACCCAGTACTTC.

The rearrangement uses TRBV7-6 and TRBJ2-5, with 14 bases lining up with TRBD2. Germline loops: CDR1 SGHVS, CDR2 FNYEAQ. The CDR3 is made up of 16 amino acids. The J segment lost 5 bases and the V segment lost 5 bases, leaving 7 bases of the junction unmatched. CDR3 sequence reads: CASSLGTSGSLETQYF. CDR3 bases: TGTGCCAGCAGCCTCGGGACTAGCGGGAGTTTGGAGACCCAGTACTTC. Based on the CDR3 plus reference TRBV7-6 and TRBJ2-5, the full variable domain is GAGVSQSPRYKVTKRGQDVALRCDPISGHVSLYWYRQALGQGPEFLTYFNYEAQQDKSGLPNDRFSAERPEGSISTLTIQRTEQRDSAMYRCASSLGTSGSLETQYFGPGTRLLVL.

The rearrangement uses TRBV9 and TRBJ2-7; the match to TRBD2 covers 8 bases. J was trimmed by 4 bases and V by 3 bases; bases with no gene match: 6. The CDR3 contains 14 residues. Germline V CDR1 and CDR2: SGDLS, YYNGEE. DNA for the CDR3: TGTGCCAGCAGCGGTCCCGGGGGGGGTTACGAGCAGTACTTC. Translated: CASSGPGGGYEQYF.